This T cell receptor (beta chain) was documented in a study of T-cell reconstitution after alpha-beta-depleted transplantation in children (dated by TCRdb to the mid-2010s). About the study as a whole: The study quantitatively tracked T-cell immune reconstitution after TCRalphabeta/CD19-depleted allogeneic hematopoietic cell transplantation in children using TCR repertoire profiling. The research as a whole found: In some patients, the high TCRbeta diversity seen at day 60 was put down to recipient T cells and intrathymic progenitors that had survived conditioning. Over subsequent months, a decline in hyperexpanded clone frequencies was noted, and after one year, T-cell counts and TCRbeta diversity were mostly ascribed to newly produced T cells. The apparently early alphabetaT-cell count recovery about two months after transplant was reportedly dependent on only several hundred rapidly expanded clones derived from non-depleted graft cells.

Explained via the paper, the treatment or condition label denotes: allogeneic hematopoietic cell transplantation with graft depleted of TCRalphabeta T cells and CD19 B cells. The children who served as transplant recipients had been given grafts of TCRalphabeta/CD19-depleted allogeneic hematopoietic cells. The CDR3 has 16 amino acids, counting the end cysteine and phenylalanine. The only DNA kept is the CDR3, 48 bases in frame from the first base. Looking up the germline V gene (reference sequence) yields CDR1 LNHNV and CDR2 YYDKDF. V has 0 bases trimmed and J has 3 bases trimmed; junction bases matching no gene number 7. A word on this clonotype: Its binding antigen is unknown. Base qualities are not provided; no much larger clone lies one nucleotide away.

The library was obtained by PCR. Sequencing took place on an Illumina HiSeq 2500. Molecular barcoding was employed in the preparation of TCR libraries, with unique molecular identifiers being used to normalize TCRbeta repertoire quantification. TCRdb passed the public sequencing reads through fastp at Q25 and MiXCR, retaining productive beta sequences. Entries are consolidated by CDR3 protein sequence, retaining the most common genes and DNA. Across this sample there are 300,000 to 350,000 distinct CDR3 sequences, with roughly 21% seen only once. About a tenth of the sample lies in the top ten. This TCR came from a male patient younger than 18 who had a stem cell transplant for acute lymphoblastic leukemia, so the T cells may come from the graft donor. The chain is made from TRBV15 and TRBJ2-7; TRBD1 agrees with 8 junctional bases. The specimen was PBMCs, mostly from graft donor cells, collected 180 days after TCRalphabeta/CD19-depleted stem cell transplant. The CDR3 here reads CATSRDGGQVGYEQYF. The nucleotides are TGTGCCACCAGCAGAGACGGGGGACAGGTAGGCTACGAGCAGTACTTC.